This T cell receptor beta chain was retrieved from a study of OX40 agonist ivuxolimab in advanced cancers. Study conclusions and caveats: Compared with others, partial responders at 0.1-3.0 mg/kg displayed clonal expansion among the lowest. What antigens the expanded peripheral T cells recognized was never established.

As to this clone: The antigen is unknown.

Profiled with immunoSEQ multiplex PCR; TCRdb holds only in-frame clones, not every one. In the table there are 95,000 to 100,000 clones, 70% to 85% of which are singletons. The CDR3 contains 14 residues. Germline CDR1 is LNHDA and CDR2 is SQIVND (reference sequence). Trimming pared 8 bases from V and 1 base from J, leaving 14 bases between. The chain has TRBV19 and TRBJ1-1, with D maybe TRBD1 (6 bases). The starting material was CD4+ or CD8+ T cells sorted from blood, obtained in a trial of the OX40 agonist ivuxolimab. This receptor was identified in an adult with an advanced solid tumor such as melanoma, head and neck, liver or kidney cancer. The CDR3: CASAQGQKNTEAFF. The CDR3 DNA sequence: TGTGCCAGTGCCCAGGGACAAAAGAACACTGAAGCTTTCTTT.